A selection of T cell receptor beta chains follows, all from one sample in a study of long-term antiretroviral therapy in people with HIV. Profiling relied on immunoSEQ multiplex PCR, and the TCRdb table lists in-frame clones only, not all of them. This table has 30,000 or so clones, 60% to 75% appearing once. This specimen consisted of unsorted PBMCs, obtained 3 years after starting antiretroviral therapy. The receptors come from a man aged 45-65 years with HIV. Each CDR3 is given with its conserved first and last residue. A D gene is named only where the DNA matches it firmly.

CDR3 | V | D
CASSATGVNEKLFF | TRBV7-9 | TRBD1
CASSLDSLSSGGYTF | TRBV5-1 | -
CASYRDRWNGYTF | TRBV6-4 | TRBD1
CASSPRGVVYEQYF | TRBV27 | -
CASSEGESFGEAFF | TRBV7-8 | -
CASSVHPSGTIYF | TRBV6-1 | -
CASSSLAGLTDTQYF | TRBV10-2 | TRBD2
CASSQGSGTSMDTQYF | TRBV4-1 | TRBD2
CASSFRGTDTQYF | TRBV27 | -
CASSFRQGSSGNTIYF | TRBV7-2 | TRBD1
CASSLLQGSNTEAFF | TRBV5-4 | -
CASSTLTSGRSFTGELFF | TRBV5-1 | TRBD2
CASSPWKSLGNQPQHF | TRBV28 | -
CASSPREGEAYNEQFF | TRBV18 | -
CASGESTDTQYF | TRBV7-3 | -
CAWSVTGNEQFF | TRBV30 | -
CASRPGTSDEQYF | TRBV28 | TRBD2